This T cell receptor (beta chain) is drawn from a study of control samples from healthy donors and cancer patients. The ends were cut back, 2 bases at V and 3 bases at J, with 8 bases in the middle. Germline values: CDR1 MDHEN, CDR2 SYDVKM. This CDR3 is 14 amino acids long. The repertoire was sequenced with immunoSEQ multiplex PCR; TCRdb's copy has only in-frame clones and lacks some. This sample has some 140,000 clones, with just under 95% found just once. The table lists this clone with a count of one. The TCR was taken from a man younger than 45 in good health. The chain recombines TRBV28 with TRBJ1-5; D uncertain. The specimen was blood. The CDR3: CASSLVRFNQPQHF. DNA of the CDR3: TGTGCCAGCAGTTTAGTCAGGTTCAATCAGCCCCAGCATTTT.